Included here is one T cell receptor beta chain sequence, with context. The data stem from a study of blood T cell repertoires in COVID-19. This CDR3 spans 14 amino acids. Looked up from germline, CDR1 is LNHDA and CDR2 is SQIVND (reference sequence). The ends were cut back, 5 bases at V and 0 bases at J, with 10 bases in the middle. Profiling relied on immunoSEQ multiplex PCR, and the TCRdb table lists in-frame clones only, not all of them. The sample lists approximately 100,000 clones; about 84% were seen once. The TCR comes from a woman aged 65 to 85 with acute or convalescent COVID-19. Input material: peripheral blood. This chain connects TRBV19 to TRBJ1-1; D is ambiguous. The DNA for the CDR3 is TGTGCCAGTAGTGGCGGCAGCTTGAACACTGAAGCTTTCTTT. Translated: CASSGGSLNTEAFF.